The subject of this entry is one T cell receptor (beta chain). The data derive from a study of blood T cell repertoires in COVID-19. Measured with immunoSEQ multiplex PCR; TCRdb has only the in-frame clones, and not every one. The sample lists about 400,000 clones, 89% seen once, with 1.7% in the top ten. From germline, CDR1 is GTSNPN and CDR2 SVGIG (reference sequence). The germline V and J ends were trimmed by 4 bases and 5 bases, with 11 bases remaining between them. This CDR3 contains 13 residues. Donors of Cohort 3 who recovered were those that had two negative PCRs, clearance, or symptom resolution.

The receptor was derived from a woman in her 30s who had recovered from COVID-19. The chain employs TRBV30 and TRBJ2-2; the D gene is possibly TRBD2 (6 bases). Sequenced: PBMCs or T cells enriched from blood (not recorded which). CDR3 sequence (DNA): TGTGCCTGGACGGGGGTGGGAACCGGGGAGCTGTTTTTT. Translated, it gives CAWTGVGTGELFF.